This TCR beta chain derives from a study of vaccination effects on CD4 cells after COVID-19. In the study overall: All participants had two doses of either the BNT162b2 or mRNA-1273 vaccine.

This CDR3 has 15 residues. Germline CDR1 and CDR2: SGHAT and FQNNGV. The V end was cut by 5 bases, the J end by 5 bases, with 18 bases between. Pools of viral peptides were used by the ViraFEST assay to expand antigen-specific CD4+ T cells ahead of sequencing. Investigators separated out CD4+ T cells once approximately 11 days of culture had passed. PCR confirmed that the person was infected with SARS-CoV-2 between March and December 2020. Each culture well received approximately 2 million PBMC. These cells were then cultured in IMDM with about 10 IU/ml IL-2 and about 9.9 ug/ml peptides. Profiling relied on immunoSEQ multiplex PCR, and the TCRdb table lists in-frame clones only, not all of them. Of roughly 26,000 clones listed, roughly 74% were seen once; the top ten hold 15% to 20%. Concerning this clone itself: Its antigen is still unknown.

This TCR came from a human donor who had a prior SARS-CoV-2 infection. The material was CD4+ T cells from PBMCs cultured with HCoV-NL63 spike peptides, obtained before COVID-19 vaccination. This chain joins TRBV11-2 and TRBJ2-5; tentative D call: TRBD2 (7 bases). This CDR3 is CASSPRGAGGETQYF. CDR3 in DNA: TGTGCCAGCAGCCCTCGGGGGGCGGGCGGGGAGACCCAGTACTTC.